What follows are 20 T cell receptor beta chains derived from one specimen sequenced in a study of response to subunit inactivated influenza vaccine. MiXCR was run by TCRdb on the RT-PCR reads, yielding one entry per CDR3 protein. Of roughly 550,000 distinct CDR3 sequences in the sample, around 21% were seen once. In addition, the sample was reused for a study of T cells expressing NK-cell markers. That work contributes: For TCR beta, cDNA was produced by 5'RACE template switching with UMIs.

Material: CD4+ T cells sorted from PBMCs, obtained 11 to 12 days after vaccination. Receptor source: a man aged 50 to 59 who received an inactivated influenza vaccine.

This rearrangement joins TRBV4-3 to TRBJ1-2; TRBD1 matches 7 bases. CDR1 is LGHNA, CDR2 YSLEER, per germline. V lost 1 base, J lost 0 bases, and 11 bases stayed unmatched. This CDR3 contains 18 residues. This CDR3 reads CASSQAADRVGANYGYTF. The CDR3 nucleotides read TGCGCCAGCAGCCAAGCTGCCGACAGGGTAGGGGCTAACTATGGCTACACCTTC.

This sequence joins TRBV20-1 and TRBJ2-2; 7 bases match TRBD1. There are 12 residues in the CDR3. V lost 6 bases and J lost 6; bases outside the gene matches: 4. The V gene's germline CDR1 is DFQATT and CDR2 SNEGSKA (reference sequence). As DNA, the CDR3 is TGCAGTGCCCGACAGGGCCCCGGGGAGCTGTTTTTT. Its protein is CSARQGPGELFF.

The chain has TRBV6-2 or TRBV6-3 and TRBJ2-1; tentative D call: TRBD1 (7 bases). This CDR3 has 20 amino acids. V lost 0 bases and J lost 0, with 21 bases in between. In germline, CDR1 is MNHEY, CDR2 SVGEGT. The CDR3 protein is CASSYSAGGIVRDSYNEQFF. DNA of the CDR3: TGTGCCAGCAGTTACTCGGCAGGGGGGATCGTCCGGGACTCCTACAATGAGCAGTTCTTC.

The V call is TRBV7-9, the J call TRBJ1-3; tentatively, D is TRBD1 (5 bases). Trimming removed 5 bases at V and 3 bases at J, with 11 bases between. This CDR3 has 14 amino acids. Germline V gene lookup returns CDR1 SEHNR and CDR2 FQNEAQ (reference sequence). The CDR3 reads CASSPGTVGNTIYF. CDR3 coding DNA: TGTGCCAGCAGCCCCGGGACGGTTGGAAACACCATATATTTT.

The chain carries TRBV9 and TRBJ2-3; D remains unclear. The germline CDR1 and CDR2 sequences are SGDLS and YYNGEE. The length of the CDR3 is 16 residues. Between the trimmed V and J ends, which lost 3 bases and 1 base, there was a span of 15 bases. CDR3 sequence reads: CASSEDHHHRTDTQYF. The CDR3 DNA reads as TGTGCCAGCAGCGAGGACCACCACCACCGCACAGATACGCAGTATTTT.

This clonotype was observed a handful of times. The J gene is TRBJ2-4, the V gene TRBV2, with D possibly being TRBD2 (5 bases). V lost 6 bases and J 1 base, leaving 10 bases between the germline ends. This CDR3 region has 14 residues. Germline CDR1 is SNHLY and CDR2 is FYNNEI. The CDR3 sequence: CASRDGGAKNIQYF. The CDR3 nucleotides read TGTGCCAGCAGGGACGGCGGGGCCAAAAACATTCAGTACTTC. The entire variable domain, with the rest obtained from reference TRBV2 and TRBJ2-4, is as follows: EPEVTQTPSHQVTQMGQEVILRCVPISNHLYFYWYRQILGQKVEFLVSFYNNEISEKSEIFDDQFSVERPDGSNFTLKIRSTKLEDSAMYFCASRDGGAKNIQYFGAGTRLSVL.

This clonotype was observed a few times. This chain joins TRBV20-1 and TRBJ2-3; the D gene is possibly TRBD1 (5 bases). CDR3 length: 17 amino acids. The germline V and J ends were trimmed by 2 bases and 2 bases, with 20 bases remaining between them. The germline gives CDR1 DFQATT, CDR2 SNEGSKA (reference sequence). The CDR3 loop reads CSARQERTWGFTDTQYF. CDR3 in DNA: TGCAGTGCTAGACAGGAGAGGACGTGGGGCTTCACAGATACGCAGTATTTT.

This chain connects TRBV5-6 to TRBJ1-2; D remains unclear. The CDR3 sequence is 16 residues long. CDR1 and CDR2 from the germline V gene are SGHDT and YYEEEE. V dropped 4 bases and J dropped 0 bases, with 16 bases sitting between them. The CDR3 nucleotides read TGTGCCAGCAGCCCGTACCTTATCGGGACTAACTATGGCTACACCTTC. This codes for CASSPYLIGTNYGYTF.

The chain joins TRBV20-1 to TRBJ2-3; 12 bases line up with TRBD2. With 1 base clipped from V and 2 bases from J, the junction kept 1 base outside the gene matches. CDR1 DFQATT and CDR2 SNEGSKA come from the germline V gene (reference sequence). The CDR3 is made up of 15 amino acids. The CDR3 is CSARASGGDTDTQYF. In DNA, the CDR3 is TGCAGTGCTAGAGCTAGCGGGGGGGACACAGATACGCAGTATTTT.

The rearrangement links TRBV4-3 to TRBJ1-1; the match to TRBD1 covers 8 bases. V was pared by 5 bases and J by 5 bases, with 13 bases of the junction left unmatched. This CDR3 contains 16 residues. CDR1 is LGHNA and CDR2 is YSLEER in the germline V gene. CDR3 residues: CASSYAGGGRKTEAFF. CDR3 DNA: TGCGCCAGCAGCTACGCAGGGGGCGGGAGGAAGACTGAAGCTTTCTTT.

The chain recombines TRBV27 with TRBJ2-1, with TRBD2 matching 8 bases. The CDR3 length is 15 residues. Germline-derived CDR1 and CDR2 are MNHEY and SMNVEV (reference sequence). The junction had 11 bases not matched to a gene; V was cut back by 3 bases and J by 10 bases. The chain's CDR3 is CASSFWLAGAGEQFF. CDR3 in DNA: TGTGCCAGCAGTTTTTGGCTAGCGGGCGCCGGGGAGCAGTTCTTC.

This clonotype appeared many times. The CDR3 here is CASSPVQRPMETQYF. For the CDR3, the DNA is TGTGCCAGCTCACCAGTTCAGCGACCTATGGAGACCCAGTACTTC. The V call is TRBV18, the J call TRBJ2-5; no clear D. The CDR3 has 15 amino acids. CDR1 and CDR2 from the germline V gene are KGHSH and LQKENI. Deletions cut 2 bases from V and 5 bases from J, with 15 bases between.

The chain carries TRBV15 and TRBJ2-3; 11 positions agree with TRBD1. Per the germline V gene, CDR1 is LNHNV and CDR2 is YYDKDF (reference sequence). The V segment lost 3 bases and the J segment 6 bases; nucleotides outside the gene matches: 8. The CDR3 contains 16 residues. The CDR3: CATSRAGQGAMDTQYF. The DNA for the CDR3 is TGTGCCACCAGCAGGGCCGGACAGGGGGCCATGGATACGCAGTATTTT.

This clonotype was detected only a few times. The V call is TRBV9, the J call TRBJ2-5; no firm D call. The V gene's germline CDR1 is SGDLS and CDR2 YYNGEE. V lost 2 bases, J lost 5 bases, and 16 bases lay in between. CDR3 length: 15 amino acids. The CDR3 sequence: CASSVTPGQRETQYF. DNA for the CDR3: TGTGCCAGCAGCGTGACTCCGGGCCAGAGGGAGACCCAGTACTTC. The complete variable domain, with remaining parts taken from reference TRBV9 and TRBJ2-5, reads DSGVTQTPKHLITATGQRVTLRCSPRSGDLSVYWYQQSLDQGLQFLIQYYNGEERAKGNILERFSAQQFPDLHSELNLSSLELGDSALYFCASSVTPGQRETQYFGPGTRLLVL.

V gene TRBV20-1 combines with J gene TRBJ2-1; no definite D call. The ends were cut back, 5 bases at V and 3 bases at J, with 20 bases in the middle. CDR1 and CDR2 (germline): DFQATT, SNEGSKA (reference sequence). This CDR3 is built from 16 residues. The CDR3 nucleotides read TGCAGTGCTCCCCCCCGGGCCGCCAATGTCTACAATGAGCAGTTCTTC. This gives the protein CSAPPRAANVYNEQFF.

There are many counts of this clonotype. V and J are TRBV5-1 and TRBJ2-1; D is uncertain. V dropped 2 bases and J dropped 7 bases, with 13 bases sitting between them. Germline V gene lookup returns CDR1 SGHRS and CDR2 YFSETQ. The CDR3 loop spans 14 amino acids. The CDR3 bases are TGCGCCAGCAGCTTTTCCAGGCGTTTGAATGAGCAGTTCTTC. It is translated as CASSFSRRLNEQFF. Full variable domain (remainder filled in from reference TRBV5-1 and TRBJ2-1): KAGVTQTPRYLIKTRGQQVTLSCSPISGHRSVSWYQQTPGQGLQFLFEYFSETQRNKGNFPGRFSGRQFSNSRSEMNVSTLELGDSALYLCASSFSRRLNEQFFGPGTRLTVL.

This clonotype was picked up a small number of times. V usage is TRBV29-1 and J usage is TRBJ1-1; D remains unclear. Per the germline V gene, CDR1 is SQVTM and CDR2 is ANQGSEA. This CDR3 has 14 amino acids. V lost 6 bases and J lost 1, with 15 bases in between. In nucleotides, the CDR3 is TGCAGCGTGAAACTTGGACGAACGAACACTGAAGCTTTCTTT. Its protein is CSVKLGRTNTEAFF.

This clonotype has just a few counts. The J gene is TRBJ2-1, the V gene TRBV6-2 or TRBV6-3; 9 bases map to TRBD2. Germline loops: CDR1 MNHEY, CDR2 SVGEGT. The V gene end was trimmed by 6 bases and the J gene end by 2 bases; junction bases not matched to a gene: 5. The CDR3 extends over 15 amino acids. CDR3 in DNA: TGTGCCAGCAGAATAGCGGGAGCCACCTACAATGAGCAGTTCTTC. Translation gives CASRIAGATYNEQFF.

This clonotype was seen a handful of times. The rearrangement links TRBV6-1 to TRBJ2-2; 8 bases match TRBD2. J gave up 5 bases and V 5 bases, and 7 bases lay outside the gene matches. The CDR3 contains 15 residues. CDR1 is MNHNS, CDR2 SASEGT, per germline. The chain's CDR3 is CASSPGTSWTGELFF. Written as DNA, the CDR3 is TGTGCCAGCAGTCCCGGGACTAGTTGGACCGGGGAGCTGTTTTTT.

This clonotype was seen at least ten times. V and J are TRBV5-1 and TRBJ2-3; perhaps D is TRBD1 or TRBD2 (6 bases each). Germline V gene lookup returns CDR1 SGHRS and CDR2 YFSETQ. There are 15 residues in the CDR3. With 4 bases removed from V and 1 base from J, the gap between germline ends came to 13 bases. The CDR3 protein is CASSPDGGRTDTQYF. In nucleotides, the CDR3 is TGCGCCAGCAGCCCGGACGGGGGCCGCACAGATACGCAGTATTTT.